Presented here are 20 T cell receptor beta chains from one specimen sequenced in a study of response to subunit inactivated influenza vaccine. TCRdb recomputed calls from the RT-PCR reads with MiXCR, one row per CDR3 protein. The sample carries under 850,000 distinct CDR3 sequences, about a fifth recorded once. The source was PBMCs from blood, collected around 5 days after vaccination. All receptors come from a man between 45 and 60 years old who received an inactivated influenza vaccine.

This clonotype was observed many times. The chain is built from TRBV5-1 and TRBJ2-2, with TRBD1 matching over 11 bases. Germline CDR1 and CDR2: SGHRS and YFSETQ. J gave up 4 bases and V 1 base, and 3 bases lay outside the gene matches. The CDR3 spans 16 residues. CDR3 in amino acids: CASSLNGQGATGELFF. CDR3 in DNA: TGCGCCAGCAGCTTGAACGGACAGGGGGCCACCGGGGAGCTGTTTTTT.

This clonotype appeared a few times. The chain joins TRBV5-1 to TRBJ2-7, with D perhaps TRBD1 (6 bases). There are 17 residues in the CDR3. Germline-derived CDR1 and CDR2 are SGHRS and YFSETQ. V lost 3 bases and J lost 5, with 24 bases in between. The CDR3 loop reads CASSYTYDPTGPHEQYF. The CDR3 DNA is TGCGCCAGCAGCTACACGTATGACCCCACAGGGCCCCACGAGCAGTACTTC.

The chain is built from TRBV20-1 and TRBJ2-3, with no clear D. Germline V lookup: CDR1 DFQATT, CDR2 SNEGSKA (reference sequence). The CDR3 has 11 amino acids. Trimming took off 3 bases at V and 3 bases at J, with 4 bases between the two ends. Here the CDR3 reads CSASVTDTQYF. The DNA for the CDR3 is TGCAGTGCTAGCGTTACAGATACGCAGTATTTT.

This clonotype was seen only a few times. This chain joins TRBV12-3 or TRBV12-4 and TRBJ1-2; the D gene is possibly TRBD1 (6 bases). Trimming pared 7 bases from V and 1 base from J, leaving 19 bases between. The CDR3 contains 16 residues. DNA for the CDR3: TGTGCCAGCACCCACCAAACCAGGGGCCGTAACTATGGCTACACCTTC. It is translated as CASTHQTRGRNYGYTF.

This clonotype was observed a handful of times. V gene TRBV6-6 combines with J gene TRBJ2-1; D remains ambiguous. Germline V lookup: CDR1 MNHNY, CDR2 SVGAGI (reference sequence). The CDR3 spans 11 residues. The V end was cut by 0 bases, the J end by 8 bases, with 2 bases between. Written as DNA, the CDR3 is TGTGCCAGCAGTTACTCAGATGAGCAGTTCTTC. Amino acids: CASSYSDEQFF.

This clonotype was counted a few times. J is TRBJ2-1 and V is TRBV12-3 or TRBV12-4, with D hard to call. V was clipped by 6 bases and J by 6 bases, with 15 bases between them. The CDR3 totals 14 residues. The CDR3 loop reads CASRPPRSRNEQFF. CDR3 bases: TGTGCCAGCAGACCTCCTAGGTCCCGCAATGAGCAGTTCTTC.

This clonotype showed up just a few times. The chain joins TRBV20-1 to TRBJ2-7; D may correspond to TRBD1 or TRBD2 (5 bases each). The V end was cut by 2 bases, the J end by 4 bases, with 18 bases between. This CDR3 is 15 amino acids long. Germline V gene data show CDR1 as DFQATT and CDR2 as SNEGSKA (reference sequence). This CDR3 is CSARNSGRKQYEQYF. The CDR3 nucleotides are TGCAGTGCTAGAAATTCGGGACGAAAGCAATACGAGCAGTACTTC.

This clonotype has only a few counts. The chain has TRBV7-9 and TRBJ1-1, with TRBD1 matching 7 bases. The J segment lost 10 bases and the V segment lost 5 bases, leaving 16 bases of the junction unmatched. The CDR3 is made up of 15 amino acids. Germline V gene data show CDR1 as SEHNR and CDR2 as FQNEAQ (reference sequence). The DNA of the CDR3 is TGTGCCAGCAGCACCCTAAACCGGGACAGCTGGCGAGCTTTCTTT. Its protein product is CASSTLNRDSWRAFF.

This clonotype was seen ten or more times. The chain recombines TRBV25-1 with TRBJ2-5, with D perhaps assigned TRBD1 or TRBD2 (5 bases each). CDR1 is MGHDK, CDR2 SYGVNS, per germline. This CDR3 is built from 13 residues. V was cut by 3 bases and J by 4 bases, with 9 bases left in between. Written as DNA, the CDR3 is TGTGCCAGCAGTGATGGGGGTTCAGAGACCCAGTACTTC. Protein sequence: CASSDGGSETQYF. Full variable domain (rest looked up from reference TRBV25-1 and TRBJ2-5): EADIYQTPRYLVIGTGKKITLECSQTMGHDKMYWYQQDPGMELHLIHYSYGVNSTEKGDLSSESTVSRIRTEHFPLTLESARPSHTSQYLCASSDGGSETQYFGPGTRLLVL.

V and J are TRBV7-9 and TRBJ2-1, with TRBD1 matching 7 bases. V was clipped by 3 bases and J by 4 bases; unmatched bases: 6. Germline-derived CDR1 and CDR2 are SEHNR and FQNEAQ (reference sequence). The CDR3 spans 15 residues. The CDR3 region is CASSFPLGQYNEQFF. As DNA, the CDR3 is TGTGCCAGCAGCTTCCCTTTGGGACAGTACAATGAGCAGTTCTTC.

This clonotype was observed a few times. The V gene is TRBV12-3 or TRBV12-4, the J gene TRBJ2-4; TRBD2 aligns across 7 bases. V lost 6 bases to trimming and J lost 16 bases; unmatched junction nucleotides: 18. The CDR3 extends over 14 amino acids. The CDR3 region is CASSLTRGREGIYF. The CDR3 DNA is TGTGCCAGCAGCCTAACCCGGGGCAGGGAGGGAATATACTTC.

This clonotype turned up a few times. This CDR3 is CSVHLGYEQYF. Written as DNA, the CDR3 is TGCAGCGTTCATTTGGGTTACGAGCAGTACTTC. The rearrangement joins TRBV29-1 to TRBJ2-7, with D uncertain. In germline, CDR1 is SQVTM, CDR2 ANQGSEA. The CDR3 totals 11 residues. V gave up 5 bases and J gave up 4 bases, with 9 bases separating them.

In its sample, this clonotype was seen a few times. V and J are TRBV7-2 and TRBJ2-7; D uncertain. Per the germline V gene, CDR1 is SGHTA and CDR2 is FQGNSA. The CDR3 length is 15 residues. Trimming took 2 bases from V and 2 from J, leaving 13 bases between them. CDR3 residues: CASSLSGATAYEQYF. CDR3 in DNA: TGTGCCAGCAGCTTAAGTGGAGCGACGGCCTACGAGCAGTACTTC.

The V and J genes are TRBV7-8 and TRBJ1-4; TRBD1 is a possible D gene (6 bases). Germline CDR1 reads SGHVS; CDR2 reads FQNEAQ. The CDR3 has 17 residues. Trimming removed 2 bases from V and 5 bases from J, with 18 bases in between. The CDR3 spells CASSLRAGAKVNEKLFF. The CDR3 DNA sequence: TGTGCCAGCAGCTTACGGGCAGGGGCCAAAGTAAATGAAAAACTGTTTTTT. Supplemented by reference TRBV7-8 and TRBJ1-4, the full variable domain reads GAGVSQSPRYKVAKRGQDVALRCDPISGHVSLFWYQQALGQGPEFLTYFQNEAQLDKSGLPSDRFFAERPEGSVSTLKIQRTQQEDSAVYLCASSLRAGAKVNEKLFFGSGTQLSVL.

This clonotype was recorded only once. The chain uses TRBV11-2 and TRBJ2-6; 8 nucleotides agree with TRBD1. J lost 2 bases, V lost 6 bases, and 12 bases had no gene match. Germline loops: CDR1 SGHAT, CDR2 FQNNGV. The CDR3 spans 18 residues. The CDR3 region is CASRTQGDQEPGANVLTF. In nucleotides, the CDR3 is TGTGCCAGCAGAACACAGGGGGACCAGGAACCTGGGGCCAACGTCCTGACTTTC.

This clonotype was counted many times. The chain links TRBV29-1 to TRBJ2-2; D is unclear. CDR3 length: 14 amino acids. The ends were cut back, 4 bases at V and 0 bases at J, with 9 bases in the middle. Germline V lookup: CDR1 SQVTM, CDR2 ANQGSEA. This chain's CDR3 is CSVVVIPNTGELFF. The CDR3 bases are TGCAGCGTTGTGGTGATCCCGAACACCGGGGAGCTGTTTTTT.

The table lists this clonotype with a few counts. The rearrangement links TRBV24-1 to TRBJ2-3, with 7 bases that match TRBD1. The CDR3 contains 13 residues. Germline lookup yields CDR1 KGHDR and CDR2 SFDVKD. The trim removed 7 bases at V and 3 bases at J, leaving 3 bases unmatched. The CDR3 DNA follows: TGTGCCACCAGCAGACAGGGAACAGATACGCAGTATTTT. Amino acid sequence: CATSRQGTDTQYF.

CDR3 sequence: CASSPSGTGEHEQYF. The CDR3 DNA is TGTGCCAGCAGTCCCTCCGGGACAGGGGAACACGAGCAGTACTTC. The chain joins TRBV6-1 to TRBJ2-7; TRBD1 agrees at 10 bases. Germline V gives CDR1 MNHNS, CDR2 SASEGT. J lost 5 bases, V lost 5 bases, and 9 bases had no gene match. This CDR3 comprises 15 residues.

V and J are TRBV11-1 and TRBJ2-7; 7 nucleotides agree with TRBD2. V lost 5 bases, J lost 9 bases, and 4 bases stayed unmatched. Germline values: CDR1 SGHAT, CDR2 FQDESV (reference sequence). This CDR3 has 11 amino acids. The CDR3 coding sequence is TGTGCCAGCAGCGACGGCGGGGGGCAGTACTTC. Its protein is CASSDGGGQYF.

V and J are TRBV4-2 and TRBJ2-7, with D uncertain. Looked up from germline, CDR1 is LGHNA and CDR2 is YNFKEQ. The CDR3 length is 16 residues. V was trimmed by 0 bases and J by 3 bases, leaving 15 bases between them. The CDR3 coding sequence is TGTGCCAGCAGCCAAGACTGGTCCCCGGATATCTACGAGCAGTACTTC. Translation: CASSQDWSPDIYEQYF.